The 5 T cell receptor beta chains reported below all come from one sample, sequenced in a study of blood T cell repertoires in COVID-19. Using immunoSEQ multiplex PCR, the repertoire was profiled, and TCRdb retains in-frame clones only, with some absent. The top ten hold around 0.8% of the sample, which has fewer than 300,000 clones, 88% seen once. The sequencing sample was made of peripheral blood. These receptors were collected from a woman in her 30s with acute or convalescent COVID-19.

V and J are TRBV6-2 or TRBV6-3 and TRBJ2-2, with D maybe TRBD1 (7 bases). The CDR3 runs 15 residues. V was pared by 5 bases and J by 6 bases, with 16 bases between. CDR1 MNHEY and CDR2 SVGEGT come from the germline V gene. For the CDR3, the DNA is TGTGCCAGCAGTGTCTCAGGGGGGAGCGCCGGGGAGCTGTTTTTT. Its protein is CASSVSGGSAGELFF.

V and J are TRBV30 and TRBJ2-1; D unclear. Germline V gene lookup returns CDR1 GTSNPN and CDR2 SVGIG (reference sequence). The CDR3 sequence is 14 residues long. The V gene lost 5 bases and the J gene lost 0 bases, with 11 bases spanning the gap. The CDR3 here is CAWAYPNSYNEQFF. CDR3 bases: TGTGCCTGGGCCTACCCGAACTCCTACAATGAGCAGTTCTTC.

J is TRBJ1-2 and V is TRBV6-5; 9 bases match TRBD1. The trim removed 0 bases at V and 8 bases at J, leaving 7 bases unmatched. CDR1 is MNHEY and CDR2 is SVGAGI in the germline V gene. This CDR3 has 15 residues. The DNA for the CDR3 is TGTGCCAGCAGTTACTCAACCGGGACAGGGAGAGGCTACACCTTC. Translated: CASSYSTGTGRGYTF.

V is TRBV7-2 and J is TRBJ2-5; D gene unclear. V was clipped by 5 bases and J by 2 bases, with 15 bases between them. The CDR3 is 15 amino acids. Germline assignment: CDR1 SGHTA and CDR2 FQGNSA. Written as DNA, the CDR3 is TGTGCCAGCAGCCAATCACACCAAGAACAAGAGACCCAGTACTTC. Amino acids: CASSQSHQEQETQYF. Full variable domain (remainder filled in from reference TRBV7-2 and TRBJ2-5): GAGVSQSPSNKVTEKGKDVELRCDPISGHTALYWYRQSLGQGLEFLIYFQGNSAPDKSGLPSDRFSAERTGGSVSTLTIQRTQQEDSAVYLCASSQSHQEQETQYFGPGTRLLVL.

The chain employs TRBV19 and TRBJ2-7; D is unclear. V was pared by 5 bases and J by 0 bases, with 11 bases between. The CDR3 length is 14 residues. From germline, CDR1 is LNHDA and CDR2 SQIVND (reference sequence). The CDR3 sequence: CASSRERNSYEQYF. CDR3 nucleotides: TGTGCCAGTAGTCGAGAGAGAAACTCCTACGAGCAGTACTTC.